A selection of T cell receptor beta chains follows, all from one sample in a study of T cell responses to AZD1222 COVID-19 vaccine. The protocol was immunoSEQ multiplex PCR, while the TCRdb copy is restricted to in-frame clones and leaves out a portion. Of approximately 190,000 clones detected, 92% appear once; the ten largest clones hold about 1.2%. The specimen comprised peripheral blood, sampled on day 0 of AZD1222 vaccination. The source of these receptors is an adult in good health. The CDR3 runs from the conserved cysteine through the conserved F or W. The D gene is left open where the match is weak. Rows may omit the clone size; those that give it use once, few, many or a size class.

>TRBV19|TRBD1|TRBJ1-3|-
TGTGCCAGTAGTCCCACCGGGACAGGGGGCATGAGAAACACCATATATTTT
CASSPTGTGGMRNTIYF
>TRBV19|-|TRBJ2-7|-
TGTGCCAGTAGTATAGATTATTTGGCCAGTACCTACGAGCAGTACTTC
CASSIDYLASTYEQYF
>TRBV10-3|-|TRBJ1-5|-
TGTGCCATCAGTGCGGGGGGGCCCTCGGGACAGCCCCAGCATTTT
CAISAGGPSGQPQHF
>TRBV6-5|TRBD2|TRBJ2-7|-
TGTGCCAGCAGTTCAACTAGCGGTGGGTCCTACGAGCAGTACTTC
CASSSTSGGSYEQYF
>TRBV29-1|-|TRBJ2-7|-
TGCAGCGTTGGTCCTGGTGCCTACGAGCAGTACTTC
CSVGPGAYEQYF
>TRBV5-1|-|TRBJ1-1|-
TGCGCCAGCAGCTTGGGCGCAGGGGAGAACACTGAAGCTTTCTTT
CASSLGAGENTEAFF
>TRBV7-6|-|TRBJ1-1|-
TGTGCCAGCAGCCCCCAGGTGGGAGGGTTGAACACTGAAGCTTTCTTT
CASSPQVGGLNTEAFF
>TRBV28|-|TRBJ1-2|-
TGTGCCAGCAGAAAAACCCAGGATGGCTACACCTTC
CASRKTQDGYTF
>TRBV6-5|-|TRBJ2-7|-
TGTGCCAGCAGATGGGACCTCGGTGAGCAGTACTTC
CASRWDLGEQYF
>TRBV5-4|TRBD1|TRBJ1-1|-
TGTGCCAGCAGCTTGGTCCAGGGGGAGTCTGAAGCTTTCTTT
CASSLVQGESEAFF
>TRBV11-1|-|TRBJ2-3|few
TGTGCCAGCAGCTTATGGGACCCGGGGGATACGCAGTATTTT
CASSLWDPGDTQYF
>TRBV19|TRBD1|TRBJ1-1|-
TGTGCCAGTAGACCCAGCTTGGACCGGACAGGGACTTTT
CASRPSLDRTGTF
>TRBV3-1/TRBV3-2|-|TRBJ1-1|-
TGTGCCAGCAGCCAACTTGTGAACACTGAAGCTTTCTTT
CASSQLVNTEAFF
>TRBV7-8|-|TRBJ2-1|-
TGTGCCAGCAGCACTCACCCCGGGACACACAATGAGCAGTTCTTC
CASSTHPGTHNEQFF
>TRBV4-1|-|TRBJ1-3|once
TGCGCCAGCAGCCAAAAAATAGGGGCGGTTAACTCTGGAAACACCATATATTTT
CASSQKIGAVNSGNTIYF
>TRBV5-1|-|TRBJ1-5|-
TGCGCCAGCAGCTTGGGGGAGGCGGGGGGCAATCAGCCCCAGCATTTT
CASSLGEAGGNQPQHF